This T cell receptor (beta chain) was documented in a study of blood T cell repertoires in COVID-19. Overall study context: Donors in the United States, Italy and Spain gave samples during acute or convalescent COVID-19.

The CDR3 consists of 13 residues. Trimming took 3 bases from V and 3 from J, leaving 11 bases between them. Germline V gene data show CDR1 as DFQATT and CDR2 as SNEGSKA (reference sequence). Produced via immunoSEQ multiplex PCR; TCRdb's table is partial and in-frame only. The sample carries fewer than 30,000 clones, 83% recorded once. What was sequenced was peripheral blood. V and J are TRBV20-1 and TRBJ1-1, with D perhaps TRBD1 (5 bases). This clonotype was sampled from a human donor in a cohort sampled during active COVID-19. CDR3 DNA sequence: TGCAGTGCTAGTCAGCCGGGGGACACTGAAGCTTTCTTT. Translation: CSASQPGDTEAFF.